The T cell receptor (beta chain) described here comes from a study of blood T cell repertoires in COVID-19. As processed by the authors: Amplifying reference gene primers gave estimates of nucleated cell counts. Assay used: immunoSEQ multiplex PCR; TCRdb lists only in-frame clones, some missing. The V and J calls and the clone size are those of that table, but D and trimming were determined from the DNA. The data contain more than 95,000 clones, around 90% of them singletons. CDR3 length: 14 amino acids. The germline CDR1 and CDR2 sequences are MNHEY and SVGAGI. The junction had 11 bases not matched to a gene; V was cut back by 6 bases and J by 6 bases.

Input material: peripheral blood. This chain uses TRBV6-5 with TRBJ2-7; TRBD2 aligns across 7 bases. This TCR was recovered from a human donor in a cohort sampled during active COVID-19. CDR3 in amino acids: CASRSGLAVSEQYF. CDR3 in DNA: TGTGCCAGCAGATCAGGCCTAGCGGTGAGCGAGCAGTACTTC.